The rows below give T cell receptor beta chains drawn from one sample of a study of metastatic and nonmetastatic thyroid tumors. TCRdb re-called clones via MiXCR from the PCR reads. The sample includes thousands of clones, under 35% of them seen just once. The sample was tumor tissue. These TCRs come from a female donor with papillary thyroid cancer or a benign thyroid nodule (not recorded which). Some clones in this sample may be carry-over from other donors' samples. Each CDR3 is given with its conserved first and last residue. A D gene is named only where the DNA matches it firmly. Some rows have no size entry. The others give once, few or many, or a class for an expanded clone.

abundance	j_gene	d_gene	v_gene	CDR3nt	CDR3aa
few	TRBJ1-2	-	TRBV6-2/TRBV6-3	TGTGCCAGCAGTTACGCTTGGCTAAACTATGGCTACACCTTC	CASSYAWLNYGYTF
-	TRBJ2-5	-	TRBV10-3	TGTGCCATCAGGGACGGTTCCCAAGAGACCCAGTACTTC	CAIRDGSQETQYF
few	TRBJ1-2	-	TRBV28	TGTGCCAGCAGCGGACTTCCTCGTAACTATGGCTACACCTTC	CASSGLPRNYGYTF
few	TRBJ2-1	TRBD1	TRBV6-1	TGTGCCAGCAGCCTCCGGGACAGAGAGGGCTATGAGCAGTTCTTC	CASSLRDREGYEQFF
medium-sized	TRBJ2-1	TRBD2	TRBV7-9	TGTGCCAGCAGCTCTTTAGCGGGAGGAACCAATGAGCAGTTCTTC	CASSSLAGGTNEQFF
-	TRBJ1-2	-	TRBV4-1	TGCGCCAGCAGCCCCCCGGTAGGGGGGCGCCTGACCTTC	CASSPPVGGRLTF
once	TRBJ2-7	-	TRBV20-1	TGCGGTGCTAGAGAGGGTAGCTGTAGCTCCTACGAGCAGTACTTC	CGAREGSCSSYEQYF
-	TRBJ2-6	-	TRBV20-1	TGCAGTGCTAGGCCCGAGGCTGGGGCCAACGTCCTGACTTTC	CSARPEAGANVLTF
-	TRBJ2-7	-	TRBV20-1	TGCAGTGCTAGACTAACGGGGGGCCACGAGCAGTACTTC	CSARLTGGHEQYF
medium-sized	TRBJ2-7	-	TRBV6-1	TGTGCCAGCAGTCGAGCACAGGGATTCCCCTACGAGCAGTACTTC	CASSRAQGFPYEQYF
medium-sized	TRBJ1-1	-	TRBV29-1	TGCAGCGTCCTCCCCAGAAACACTGAAGCTTTCTTT	CSVLPRNTEAFF
medium-sized	TRBJ1-1	-	TRBV20-1	TGCAGTGCTTACAGGGACACTGAAGCTTTCTTT	CSAYRDTEAFF
-	TRBJ2-3	-	TRBV7-2	TGTGCCAGCAACTTAGCTCGTGGGTCGGATACGCAGTATTTT	CASNLARGSDTQYF
few	TRBJ1-2	-	TRBV28	TGTGCCACCCACCGGGGGGGGGCTTTGGGCTACACCTTC	CATHRGGALGYTF
-	TRBJ2-5	-	TRBV30	TGTGCCTGGAGTATCCAAGAGACCCAGTACTTC	CAWSIQETQYF
-	TRBJ1-6	TRBD1	TRBV6-1	TGTGCCAGCAGTCCCGGGACAGGGAATTCACCCCTCCACTTT	CASSPGTGNSPLHF
few	TRBJ2-1	-	TRBV6-5	TGTGCCAGCAGTTACTCGGGTTGGAATGAGCAGTTCTTC	CASSYSGWNEQFF
-	TRBJ2-3	TRBD2	TRBV13	TGTGCCAGCAGCTACTGGACTAGCGGGAGAACAGATACGCAGTATTTT	CASSYWTSGRTDTQYF
-	TRBJ1-2	-	TRBV20-1	TGCAGTGCTAGGACTCTTGATAGGGGCGGCTACACCTTC	CSARTLDRGGYTF
few	TRBJ2-3	-	TRBV5-1	TGCGCCGGCATCCGCGGGACAGTTCTTACCACAGATACGCAGTATTTT	CAGIRGTVLTTDTQYF
medium-sized	TRBJ1-2	-	TRBV6-1	TGTGCCACCCGCGGGCGAATCACTCAGGGAGTCGGCTATGGCTACACCTTC	CATRGRITQGVGYGYTF
many	TRBJ2-1	-	TRBV20-1	TGCAGTCCAGGATCCCGAGGGTACAATGAGCAGTTCTTC	CSPGSRGYNEQFF
few	TRBJ1-6	-	TRBV6-1	TGTGCCAGCAGGAAAAGGGAAATATCCTATAATTCGCCCCTCCACTTT	CASRKREISYNSPLHF
-	TRBJ2-2	TRBD1	TRBV7-8	TGTGCCAGCAGCTTAGGACAGGGGCCCGGGGAGCTGTTTTTT	CASSLGQGPGELFF
medium-sized	TRBJ1-5	TRBD1	TRBV20-1	TGCAGTGCTCCCCCGCGCGGGACAGGGCTGGGTCAGCCCCAGCATTTT	CSAPPRGTGLGQPQHF
-	TRBJ2-3	-	TRBV28	TGTGCCAGCAGTTCCTTCGCTAGCACAGATACGCAGTATTTT	CASSSFASTDTQYF
once	TRBJ2-7	-	TRBV7-8	TGTGCCAGCAGCTCAGTGGGTCGGGGCGCTACCTACGAGCAGTACTTC	CASSSVGRGATYEQYF
-	TRBJ2-1	TRBD1	TRBV3-1	TGTGCCAGCAGCCCCGGCCAGGGGGAGAGATCCTACAATGAGCAGTTCTTC	CASSPGQGERSYNEQFF
-	TRBJ2-1	-	TRBV7-7	TGTGCCAGCAGCTCCCGGGACACCCATGAGCAGTTCTTC	CASSSRDTHEQFF